The 7 T cell receptor beta chains presented below share a single source sample, sequenced in a study of T cell responses to AZD1222 COVID-19 vaccine. Sequencing used immunoSEQ multiplex PCR; TCRdb keeps in-frame clones, though not all of them. The table includes about 120,000 clones, 88% detected once. Source: peripheral blood, taken on day 0 of AZD1222 vaccination. The receptors were gathered from an adult in good health.

This clone is labeled as large. The chain combines TRBV6-5 with TRBJ1-5; no clear D gene. The CDR3 loop spans 12 amino acids. Germline loops: CDR1 MNHEY, CDR2 SVGAGI. CDR3 coding DNA: TGTCCCACGGGCGGGAGCAATCAGCCCCAGCATTTT. Amino acids: CPTGGSNQPQHF.

The chain recombines TRBV3-1 (or the pseudogene TRBV3-2) with TRBJ2-7; 11 nucleotides line up with TRBD2. This CDR3 spans 13 amino acids. After removal of 5 bases from V and 5 bases from J, the junction contained 2 bases not matched to a gene. Germline CDR1 and CDR2: LGHDT and YNNKEL (reference sequence). The CDR3 nucleotides are TGTGCCAGCAGCAATAGCGGGGGGGACGAGCAGTACTTC. Amino acid sequence: CASSNSGGDEQYF.

A remark on this clone: One end of the junction is discordant with germline, which a read error may explain. The chain links TRBV6-5 to TRBJ1-2; 7 bases are shared with TRBD1. Germline values: CDR1 MNHEY, CDR2 SVGAGI. The CDR3 spans 13 residues. Written as DNA, the CDR3 is TGTGCCAGCAGCCCAAACCCGAGGGACAGCGGGGACTTC. It codes for CASSPNPRDSGDF.

This clone was seen only a few times. The V call is TRBV7-8, the J call TRBJ1-1; TRBD1 might be the D (5 bases). The CDR3 loop spans 15 amino acids. Germline lookup yields CDR1 SGHVS and CDR2 FQNEAQ. The V and J ends lost 1 base and 1 base respectively, with 10 bases between them. The CDR3 protein is CASSLERQGNTEAFF. CDR3 coding DNA: TGTGCCAGCAGCTTAGAGCGGCAGGGGAACACTGAAGCTTTCTTT. The full variable domain, its missing parts supplied by reference TRBV7-8 and TRBJ1-1, is GAGVSQSPRYKVAKRGQDVALRCDPISGHVSLFWYQQALGQGPEFLTYFQNEAQLDKSGLPSDRFFAERPEGSVSTLKIQRTQQEDSAVYLCASSLERQGNTEAFFGQGTRLTVV.

The chain is built from TRBV10-3 and TRBJ2-2; 8 nucleotides match TRBD2. CDR1 and CDR2 (germline): ENHRY, SYGVKD. The ends lost 7 bases at V and 6 bases at J; junction bases unmatched: 7. The length of the CDR3 is 14 residues. This CDR3 reads CAITRGLEPGELFF. CDR3 in DNA: TGTGCCATCACCCGGGGACTAGAGCCCGGGGAGCTGTTTTTT.

The V gene is TRBV7-9, the J gene TRBJ2-1; the D gene is possibly TRBD2 (6 bases). Trimming removed 11 bases at V and 1 base at J, with 15 bases between. The CDR3 is 14 residues long. CDR1 is SEHNR and CDR2 is FQNEAQ in the germline V gene (reference sequence). CDR3 coding DNA: TGTGCCTCAATATCCAGCGGGTCCTACAATGAGCAGTTCTTC. Protein product: CASISSGSYNEQFF. Filled out from reference TRBV7-9 and TRBJ2-1, the complete variable domain reads DTGVSQNPRHKITKRGQNVTFRCDPISEHNRLYWYRQTLGQGPEFLTYFQNEAQLEKSRLLSDRFSAERPKGSFSTLEIQRTEQGDSAMYLCASISSGSYNEQFFGPGTRLTVL.

This clone has just a few counts. This rearrangement joins TRBV7-9 to TRBJ2-7; 7 bases are a match to TRBD1. The CDR3 spans 15 residues. Germline CDR1 SEHNR, CDR2 FQNEAQ (reference sequence). Trimming at V came to 0 bases and at J to 7 bases, leaving 9 bases not matched to a gene. CDR3 amino acids: CASSLAQGTDNEQYF. For the CDR3, the DNA is TGTGCCAGCAGCTTAGCACAGGGGACAGATAATGAGCAGTACTTC.